This TCR beta chain is from a study of blood T cell repertoires in COVID-19. The method was immunoSEQ multiplex PCR; TCRdb's version includes in-frame clones alone and lacks a portion of them. The sample has a few hundred thousand clones; over 75% are singletons. V was clipped by 6 bases and J by 5 bases, with 10 bases between them. Germline CDR1 ENHRY, CDR2 SYGVKD. The CDR3 loop spans 12 amino acids. The rearrangement links TRBV10-3 to TRBJ2-5; no clear D gene. The sequenced material came from PBMCs or T cells enriched from blood (not recorded which). This clonotype originated in a man aged 30 to 39 who had recovered from COVID-19. CDR3 protein: CAIRDSWETQYF. For the CDR3, the DNA is TGTGCCATCAGGGATAGCTGGGAGACCCAGTACTTC.